This is a list of T cell receptor beta chains from one sample in a study of shared clonotypes between healthy human individuals. Using immunoSEQ multiplex PCR, the repertoire was profiled, and TCRdb retains in-frame clones only, with some absent. The table has 450,000 to 550,000 clones, roughly 78% seen once. The sample consisted of PBMCs. These receptors were collected from a woman in her thirties or forties in good health. Some clones in this sample may be carry-over from other donors' samples. Each CDR3 is given with its conserved first and last residue. The D gene is left open where the match is weak. Clone sizes are given selectively: once, few, many, or a class where the clone is expanded.

TRBV7-2	TRBJ1-2	TRBD1	-	CASSLGGQSYGYTF	TGTGCCAGCAGCTTAGGGGGACAGAGTTATGGCTACACCTTC
TRBV10-3	TRBJ2-4	-	-	CAISESDPGLAVFSQYF	TGTGCCATCAGTGAGTCGGACCCGGGGCTAGCTGTTTTCTCCCAGTACTTC
TRBV28	TRBJ1-4	TRBD1	-	CASTGQGGLINEKLFF	TGTGCCAGCACGGGACAGGGAGGCCTTATTAATGAAAAACTGTTTTTT
TRBV28	TRBJ2-7	TRBD2	-	CASISRGLAGGSYEQYF	TGTGCCAGCATCTCAAGGGGACTAGCGGGAGGCTCCTACGAGCAGTACTTC
TRBV28	TRBJ2-7	-	-	CASSGYQRLPYEQYF	TGTGCCAGCAGCGGGTACCAGCGGCTTCCCTACGAGCAGTACTTC
TRBV19	TRBJ2-2	-	once	CASSIIFNEGGELFF	TGTGCCAGTAGTATAATTTTCAACGAAGGCGGGGAGCTGTTTTTT
TRBV27	TRBJ1-1	TRBD1	-	CASPRPDRECRAFF	TGTGCCAGCCCAAGGCCAGACAGGGAATGTCGAGCTTTCTTT
TRBV27	TRBJ1-1	-	-	CASSRTRSSLNTEAFF	TGTGCCAGCAGTCGGACAAGGAGCTCCTTGAACACTGAAGCTTTCTTT
TRBV4-2	TRBJ2-7	TRBD2	once	CASSQDWTSYEQYF	TGTGCCAGCAGCCAAGATTGGACTAGTTACGAGCAGTACTTC
TRBV5-1	TRBJ2-5	-	few	CASSFNPGQEETQYF	TGCGCCAGCAGCTTCAACCCGGGACAAGAAGAGACCCAGTACTTC
TRBV11-2	TRBJ2-2	-	few	CASSLSTGELFF	TGTGCCAGCAGCTTGTCGACCGGGGAGCTGTTTTTT
TRBV7-6	TRBJ2-7	TRBD1	-	CASSRTGTGEDEQYF	TGTGCCAGCAGTCGAACCGGGACAGGGGAGGACGAGCAGTACTTC
TRBV29-1	TRBJ2-3	TRBD2	-	CSVEAGRGDTQYF	TGCAGCGTTGAAGCAGGGAGGGGAGATACGCAGTATTTT
TRBV7-2	TRBJ1-1	-	-	CASSLGMAAWAFF	TGTGCCAGCAGCTTGGGGATGGCAGCATGGGCTTTCTTT
TRBV5-6	TRBJ2-7	TRBD2	-	CASSFGTGRSAYEQYF	TGTGCCAGCAGTTTCGGGACCGGGAGGTCCGCCTACGAGCAGTACTTC
TRBV19	TRBJ2-3	TRBD2	-	CASSMASGSTDTQYF	TGTGCCAGTAGTATGGCTAGCGGGAGCACAGATACGCAGTATTTT
TRBV2	TRBJ1-5	TRBD1	-	CASMTGTANQPQHF	TGTGCCAGCATGACTGGGACAGCCAATCAGCCCCAGCATTTT
TRBV2	TRBJ1-2	TRBD1	-	CASSEIGRGYGYTF	TGTGCCAGCAGTGAAATAGGCAGGGGGTATGGCTACACCTTC